This record covers a single T cell receptor (beta chain). Its specificity is not known. This sample is drawn from a study of T cell responses to AZD1222 COVID-19 vaccine. Data came from immunoSEQ multiplex PCR; TCRdb stores just in-frame clones and leaves some out. The table records 100,000 to 150,000 clones, approximately 90% of them present only once. Overall study findings and caveats: The peak T cell response came first, and repertoires were sampled only after it.

CDR1 is DFQATT, CDR2 SNEGSKA, per germline (reference sequence). The CDR3 is 11 residues long. V dropped 6 bases and J dropped 4; count of bases not matched to a gene: 2. The TCR originated in an adult in good health. This sequence joins TRBV20-1 and TRBJ1-1, with 7 bases fitting TRBD1. The sample here was peripheral blood, taken on day 0 of AZD1222 vaccination. The CDR3 region is CSARQGTEAFF. In DNA, the CDR3 is TGCAGTGCCAGACAGGGCACTGAAGCTTTCTTT.